This T cell receptor beta chain comes out of a study of blood T cells in healthy people across ages. In its sample, this clonotype was seen a few times. The junction had 8 bases not matched to a gene; V was cut back by 6 bases and J by 5 bases. The CDR3 covers 14 residues. The germline V gene has CDR1 SGHTA and CDR2 FQGNSA. Using a J-beta primer mix together with a sample-barcoded 5' primer, a second PCR was run for about 6 to 11 cycles. TCRdb used MiXCR to reprocess the 5' RACE reads, holding one entry per CDR3 protein. The table records 1.5 million to 2 million distinct CDR3 sequences, 28% of them present only once.

This clonotype was obtained from a woman aged 25 to 39 in good health. V and J are TRBV7-2 and TRBJ1-2; TRBD1 matches at 8 bases. The sequenced material came from blood. The CDR3 loop reads CASRFDRGPYGYTF. As DNA, the CDR3 is TGTGCCAGCAGATTCGACAGGGGCCCTTATGGCTACACCTTC.